The 18 T cell receptor beta chains presented below share a single source sample, sequenced in a study of blood T cells in healthy people across ages. The second PCR ran about 6 to 12 cycles with a sample-barcoded 5' primer and J-beta primers. TCRdb re-derived calls from the 5' RACE reads in MiXCR, one entry per CDR3 protein. The sample lists hundreds of thousands of distinct CDR3 sequences, about 28% seen once, with over 3.5% in the top ten. The data also belong to a second study, concerning T cells of mothers and their children.

The sequencing sample was made of blood. The receptor set was obtained from a boy between 2 and 15 years old in good health.

The chain couples TRBV6-5 to TRBJ2-7; the match to TRBD2 covers 8 bases. The V gene's germline CDR1 is MNHEY and CDR2 SVGAGI. CDR3 length: 18 amino acids. After removal of 1 base from V and 2 bases from J, the junction contained 13 bases not matched to a gene. This CDR3 is CASSYWLSGTTSAYEQYF. CDR3 in DNA: TGTGCCAGCAGTTACTGGCTTAGCGGGACCACCAGTGCCTACGAGCAGTACTTC.

There are many counts of this clonotype. The CDR3 loop is CASSTGQPNYGYTF. CDR3 in DNA: TGCGCCAGCAGCACAGGACAGCCTAACTATGGCTACACCTTC. This sequence joins TRBV5-1 and TRBJ1-2, with D maybe TRBD1 (6 bases). The length of the CDR3 is 14 residues. The V gene's germline CDR1 is SGHRS and CDR2 YFSETQ. The ends were cut back, 4 bases at V and 0 bases at J, with 10 bases in the middle.

The rearrangement uses TRBV7-2 and TRBJ2-3; 8 positions agree with TRBD2. Germline CDR1 SGHTA, CDR2 FQGNSA. J was trimmed by 7 bases and V by 3 bases; bases with no gene match: 9. The CDR3 consists of 15 residues. The CDR3 DNA follows: TGTGCCAGCAGCTTGGGTGGCGGGAGGATAAATACGCAGTATTTT. Translated, it gives CASSLGGGRINTQYF.

This clonotype was recorded a few times. This chain uses TRBV20-1 with TRBJ2-3, with 10 bases identical to TRBD2. CDR1 and CDR2 (germline): DFQATT, SNEGSKA (reference sequence). The CDR3 is made up of 17 amino acids. Trimming cost V 4 bases and J 3 bases; bases outside gene matches: 13. CDR3 loop: CSATWTSGKGSTDTQYF. As DNA, the CDR3 is TGCAGTGCTACGTGGACTAGCGGCAAGGGGTCTACAGATACGCAGTATTTT.

This clonotype occurred a few times. This rearrangement joins TRBV20-1 to TRBJ2-5, with TRBD2 matching 10 bases. CDR1 is DFQATT and CDR2 is SNEGSKA in the germline V gene (reference sequence). The trim removed 6 bases at V and 5 bases at J, leaving 9 bases unmatched. The CDR3 consists of 14 residues. Here the CDR3 reads CSAPLAGDGETQYF. DNA for the CDR3: TGCAGTGCGCCCCTAGCGGGGGACGGGGAGACCCAGTACTTC.

The chain recombines TRBV10-3 with TRBJ2-5; D unclear. V lost 6 bases and J 5 bases, leaving 10 bases between the germline ends. This CDR3 comprises 12 residues. Germline-derived CDR1 and CDR2 are ENHRY and SYGVKD. The DNA for the CDR3 is TGTGCCATCAGCAAAACGGAGGAGACCCAGTACTTC. It encodes CAISKTEETQYF.

The chain has TRBV18 and TRBJ2-3, with a tentative D call TRBD1 (6 bases). CDR3 length: 15 amino acids. Germline V gene data show CDR1 as KGHSH and CDR2 as LQKENI. Deletions cut 2 bases from V and 0 bases from J, with 9 bases between. CDR3 region: CASSPRQESTDTQYF. The CDR3 bases are TGTGCCAGCTCACCAAGACAGGAGAGCACAGATACGCAGTATTTT. Drawing the rest from reference TRBV18 and TRBJ2-3, the complete variable domain is NAGVMQNPRHLVRRRGQEARLRCSPMKGHSHVYWYRQLPEEGLKFMVYLQKENIIDESGMPKERFSAEFPKEGPSILRIQQVVRGDSAAYFCASSPRQESTDTQYFGPGTRLTVL.

This clonotype was detected once. This rearrangement joins TRBV27 to TRBJ1-1, with 7 bases fitting TRBD1. The CDR3 sequence is 14 residues long. The V and J ends lost 6 bases and 3 bases, in that order; junction bases with no gene match: 7. The germline V gene encodes CDR1 MNHEY and CDR2 SMNVEV (reference sequence). CDR3 protein: CASSPDRTDTEAFF. For the CDR3, the DNA is TGTGCCAGCAGCCCGGACAGGACGGACACTGAAGCTTTCTTT.

The V gene is TRBV15, the J gene TRBJ1-1; no clear D. CDR1 and CDR2 (germline): LNHNV, YYDKDF (reference sequence). Trimming cost V 1 base and J 5 bases, with 11 bases left between them. The CDR3 is 14 residues long. DNA for the CDR3: TGTGCCACCAGCAGAGCCCCAGGTCGTACTGAAGCTTTCTTT. Translated: CATSRAPGRTEAFF.

The chain employs TRBV21-1 and TRBJ2-5; TRBD2 reflects the table's D call only, with no check against the DNA. With the DNA end fitting TRBJ2-1 better, the J assignment may be wrong. TRBV21-1 is a pseudogene locus. The length of the CDR3 is 15 residues. The CDR3 nucleotides read TGTGCCAGCAGCAAAACGGGGACTAGTTTCTATGAGCAGTTCTTC. Its translation: CASSKTGTSFYEQFF.

The sample holds a few counts of this clonotype. This chain joins TRBV27 and TRBJ1-1, with unresolved D. Germline assignment: CDR1 MNHEY and CDR2 SMNVEV (reference sequence). The V end was cut by 0 bases, the J end by 2 bases, with 10 bases between. This CDR3 is 15 amino acids long. Here the CDR3 DNA reads TGTGCCAGCAGTTTATCGGGAGCCCTCAACACTGAAGCTTTCTTT. As protein: CASSLSGALNTEAFF.

V and J are TRBV7-6 and TRBJ1-1; D might be TRBD1 (6 bases). Germline lookup yields CDR1 SGHVS and CDR2 FNYEAQ. With 0 bases removed from V and 1 base from J, the gap between germline ends came to 12 bases. The CDR3 is 16 residues long. CDR3 sequence: CASSLAAGAANTEAFF. CDR3 DNA: TGTGCCAGCAGCTTAGCGGCAGGGGCCGCGAACACTGAAGCTTTCTTT.

The table lists this clonotype with a few counts. This rearrangement joins TRBV12-3 or TRBV12-4 to TRBJ2-2; D might be TRBD1 or TRBD2, each matching 6 bases. V was shortened by 5 bases and J by 3 bases, with 19 bases between the two germline ends. This CDR3 spans 17 amino acids. The CDR3 loop reads CASSPEGHTGYTGELFF. CDR3 coding DNA: TGTGCCAGCAGTCCGGAGGGTCATACAGGGTACACCGGGGAGCTGTTTTTT.

This clonotype has just a few counts. This chain joins TRBV27 and TRBJ1-5; D unresolved. The germline V gene encodes CDR1 MNHEY and CDR2 SMNVEV (reference sequence). The CDR3 spans 12 residues. The V end lost 1 base, the J end lost 6 bases, and 4 bases lay between the germline ends. The CDR3 loop is CASSLYRQPQHF. The CDR3 DNA reads as TGTGCCAGCAGTTTATACCGTCAGCCCCAGCATTTT.

In this sample, this clonotype turned up a few times. This chain connects TRBV3-1 to TRBJ1-6, with TRBD1 identical over 10 bases. Germline V gene sequence: CDR1 LGHDT, CDR2 YNNKEL (reference sequence). Germline trimming cut 8 bases from V and 9 bases from J; bases unmatched to any gene: 7. This CDR3 is 14 amino acids long. This CDR3 reads CASSGQGRGSPLHF. The CDR3 DNA reads as TGTGCCAGCTCGGGACAGGGGAGGGGTTCACCCCTCCACTTT. The complete variable domain, with remaining parts taken from reference TRBV3-1 and TRBJ1-6, reads DTAVSQTPKYLVTQMGNDKSIKCEQNLGHDTMYWYKQDSKKFLKIMFSYNNKELIINETVPNRFSPKSPDKAHLNLHINSLELGDSAVYFCASSGQGRGSPLHFGNGTRLTVT.

V gene TRBV9 combines with J gene TRBJ2-5; 9 bases line up with TRBD2. This CDR3 is 15 amino acids long. Germline assignment: CDR1 SGDLS and CDR2 YYNGEE. Trimming removed 3 bases from V and 5 bases from J; junction bases left unmatched: 8. CDR3 DNA sequence: TGTGCCAGCAGCGCCCGCGGGGGGGCCGTTGAGACCCAGTACTTC. Translating gives CASSARGGAVETQYF.

This clonotype was observed a handful of times. The chain combines TRBV27 with TRBJ1-2; tentatively, D is TRBD1 (5 bases). In germline, CDR1 is MNHEY, CDR2 SMNVEV (reference sequence). Trimming left V 0 bases short and J 4 bases short, with 12 bases between. This CDR3 spans 15 amino acids. The CDR3 region is CASSLSSTASYGYTF. DNA for the CDR3: TGTGCCAGCAGTTTATCCTCGACAGCCAGCTATGGCTACACCTTC.

In this sample, this clonotype turned up a few times. V is TRBV5-1 and J is TRBJ2-2, with TRBD2 as a possible D gene (7 bases). Germline CDR1 is SGHRS and CDR2 is YFSETQ. Deletions cut 2 bases from V and 3 bases from J, with 11 bases between. This CDR3 is 15 amino acids long. CDR3 residues: CASSFGGLDTGELFF. CDR3 sequence (DNA): TGCGCCAGCAGCTTCGGGGGGCTGGACACCGGGGAGCTGTTTTTT.